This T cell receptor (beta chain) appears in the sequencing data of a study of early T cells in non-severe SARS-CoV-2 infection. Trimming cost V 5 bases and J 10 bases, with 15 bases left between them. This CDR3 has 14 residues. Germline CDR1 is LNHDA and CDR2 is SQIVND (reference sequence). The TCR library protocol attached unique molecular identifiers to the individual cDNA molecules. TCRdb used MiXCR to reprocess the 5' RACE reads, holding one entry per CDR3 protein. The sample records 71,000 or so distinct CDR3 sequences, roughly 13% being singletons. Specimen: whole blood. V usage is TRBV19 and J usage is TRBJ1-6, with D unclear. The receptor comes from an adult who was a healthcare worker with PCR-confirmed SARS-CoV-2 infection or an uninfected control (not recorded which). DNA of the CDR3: TGTGCCAGTAGTTTCCGACGGGTCAGGTCACCCCTCCACTTT. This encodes CASSFRRVRSPLHF.